A single sample is the source of the 26 T cell receptor beta chains below, sequenced in a study of shared clonotypes between healthy human individuals. Method: immunoSEQ multiplex PCR; TCRdb's copy keeps in-frame clones and lacks some. The sample lists fewer than 1.8 million clones; 98% were seen once. The sequencing sample was made of naive CD4+ T cells sorted from blood. Subset: CD45RA+ positively selected. The receptors shown here come from a man under 40 in good health.

V is TRBV5-6 and J is TRBJ2-7, with TRBD2 identical over 11 bases. The germline V gene has CDR1 SGHDT and CDR2 YYEEEE. The CDR3 consists of 14 residues. V shed 6 bases, J shed 3 bases, and the junction held 5 bases outside the gene matches. The CDR3 nucleotides are TGTGCCAGCACCCTGGGGACTAGCGGCTACGAGCAGTACTTC. Translated: CASTLGTSGYEQYF.

This chain links TRBV7-9 with TRBJ2-7, with 9 bases aligning to TRBD1. J gave up 2 bases and V 0 bases, and 2 bases lay outside the gene matches. Germline V gene sequence: CDR1 SEHNR, CDR2 FQNEAQ (reference sequence). The CDR3 length is 15 residues. The CDR3 DNA sequence: TGTGCCAGCAGCTTAGCGGACAGGGGAACCTACGAGCAGTACTTC. Amino acids: CASSLADRGTYEQYF.

This sequence joins TRBV7-9 and TRBJ2-2; D is unresolved. The CDR3 length is 17 residues. Trimming took off 2 bases at V and 1 base at J, with 14 bases between the two ends. Germline V gene sequence: CDR1 SEHNR, CDR2 FQNEAQ (reference sequence). The CDR3 coding sequence is TGTGCCAGCAGCTTAAGGGAACCCCGATTGAACACCGGGGAGCTGTTTTTT. Its protein product is CASSLREPRLNTGELFF. The full variable domain, completed using reference TRBV7-9 and TRBJ2-2, is DTGVSQNPRHKITKRGQNVTFRCDPISEHNRLYWYRQTLGQGPEFLTYFQNEAQLEKSRLLSDRFSAERPKGSFSTLEIQRTEQGDSAMYLCASSLREPRLNTGELFFGEGSRLTVL.

This chain connects TRBV7-9 to TRBJ2-5; no definite D call. From germline, CDR1 is SEHNR and CDR2 FQNEAQ (reference sequence). Trimming removed 1 base at V and 3 bases at J, with 12 bases between. The CDR3 is 15 amino acids. CDR3 protein: CASSLGSLVEETQYF. CDR3 sequence (DNA): TGTGCCAGCAGCTTAGGGTCGCTAGTTGAAGAGACCCAGTACTTC.

The chain has TRBV27 and TRBJ2-3; D perhaps matches TRBD2 (5 bases). V was cut by 8 bases and J by 1 base, with 16 bases left in between. The CDR3 extends over 15 amino acids. Germline V gene sequence: CDR1 MNHEY, CDR2 SMNVEV (reference sequence). The CDR3 sequence: CASSASGLRTDTQYF. CDR3 nucleotides: TGTGCCAGCTCGGCGAGCGGCCTCCGCACAGATACGCAGTATTTT.

The chain employs TRBV10-3 and TRBJ1-5; 7 positions match TRBD1. This CDR3 is built from 13 residues. From germline, CDR1 is ENHRY and CDR2 SYGVKD. V shed 10 bases and J 0 bases; nucleotides not matched to a gene: 3. The CDR3: CASGTASNQPQHF. The CDR3 nucleotides read TGTGCCAGCGGGACAGCTAGCAATCAGCCCCAGCATTTT.

The V and J genes are TRBV9 and TRBJ2-2; D may be TRBD1 (6 bases). The CDR3 has 18 amino acids. From germline, CDR1 is SGDLS and CDR2 YYNGEE. V was cut by 2 bases and J by 4 bases, with 21 bases left in between. CDR3 nucleotide sequence: TGTGCCAGCAGCGTGGATGGAGGACAGAAACTTACCACCGGGGAGCTGTTTTTT. It specifies CASSVDGGQKLTTGELFF. Looking up the rest from reference TRBV9 and TRBJ2-2 gives the full variable domain: DSGVTQTPKHLITATGQRVTLRCSPRSGDLSVYWYQQSLDQGLQFLIQYYNGEERAKGNILERFSAQQFPDLHSELNLSSLELGDSALYFCASSVDGGQKLTTGELFFGEGSRLTVL.

The J gene is TRBJ1-5, the V gene TRBV4-1, with D perhaps TRBD1 (6 bases). From germline, CDR1 is MGHRA and CDR2 YSYEKL. The CDR3 sequence is 14 residues long. V shed 1 base and J shed 3 bases, with 7 bases lying between them. The CDR3 sequence is CASSQGGHNQPQHF. The DNA of the CDR3 is TGCGCCAGCAGCCAAGGGGGGCACAATCAGCCCCAGCATTTT.

This clone has only one observation. The chain joins TRBV7-9 to TRBJ2-6; the match to TRBD1 covers 7 bases. V shed 5 bases, J shed 7 bases, and the junction held 5 bases outside the gene matches. Germline CDR1 SEHNR, CDR2 FQNEAQ (reference sequence). The CDR3 loop spans 14 amino acids. This CDR3 reads CASSPTGLANVLTF. The CDR3 nucleotides are TGTGCCAGCAGCCCGACAGGGCTCGCCAACGTCCTGACTTTC.

The chain's CDR3 is CASSVRDSLAKNIQYF. CDR3 bases: TGTGCCAGCAGCGTACGGGACAGCCTAGCCAAAAACATTCAGTACTTC. The chain uses TRBV9 and TRBJ2-4, with 7 positions matching TRBD1. V trimming: 1 base; J trimming: 0 bases; junction bases outside the gene matches: 4. This CDR3 contains 16 residues. The germline V gene has CDR1 SGDLS and CDR2 YYNGEE.

In this sample, this clone turned up once. The V and J genes are TRBV6-1 and TRBJ2-1; TRBD2 agrees at 8 bases. This CDR3 is built from 13 residues. The ends lost 10 bases at V and 4 bases at J; junction bases unmatched: 6. Germline V gene sequence: CDR1 MNHNS, CDR2 SASEGT. Here the CDR3 DNA reads TGTGCCACCTCTAGCGGGCCTTACAATGAGCAGTTCTTC. Translating it yields CATSSGPYNEQFF.

The CDR3 nucleotides are TGTGCCAGCAGTCTGACAGGGACTACGGGGGAGCTGTTTTTT. Translation gives CASSLTGTTGELFF. This sequence joins TRBV6-6 and TRBJ2-2; either TRBD1 or TRBD2 may supply D (7 bases each). V was shortened by 5 bases and J by 8 bases, with 15 bases between the two germline ends. Per the germline V gene, CDR1 is MNHNY and CDR2 is SVGAGI (reference sequence). This CDR3 is built from 14 residues.

V is TRBV7-8 and J is TRBJ2-3; possible D gene TRBD1, 6 bases. CDR3 length equals 15 residues. From germline, CDR1 is SGHVS and CDR2 FQNEAQ. Trimming pared 3 bases from V and 7 bases from J, leaving 17 bases between. This chain's CDR3 is CASSLTGVLRNTQYF. The CDR3 coding sequence is TGTGCCAGCAGCTTGACAGGAGTCCTCCGGAATACGCAGTATTTT.

The V gene is TRBV9, the J gene TRBJ1-4, with D possibly being TRBD1 (6 bases). The CDR3 covers 16 residues. Trimming shortened V by 4 bases and J by 8 bases, and 21 bases separated the two germline ends. CDR1 is SGDLS and CDR2 is YYNGEE in the germline V gene. The DNA of the CDR3 is TGTGCCAGCAGCCCCTCTTTAGCGGGGGCCGTAGAAAAACTGTTTTTT. Protein: CASSPSLAGAVEKLFF.

This clone was seen a single time. The sample carries other DNA sequences with the same CDR3. The chain links TRBV9 to TRBJ2-3; 11 bases agree with TRBD2. CDR3 length: 16 residues. The germline gives CDR1 SGDLS, CDR2 YYNGEE. The trim removed 3 bases at V and 0 bases at J, leaving 3 bases unmatched. Here the CDR3 reads CASSARTSGSTDTQYF. In nucleotides, the CDR3 is TGTGCCAGCAGCGCCCGGACTAGCGGGAGCACAGATACGCAGTATTTT.

V gene TRBV30 combines with J gene TRBJ2-7, with TRBD2 matching 8 bases. Per the germline V gene, CDR1 is GTSNPN and CDR2 is SVGIG (reference sequence). Trimming at V came to 1 base and at J to 3 bases, leaving 5 bases not matched to a gene. The CDR3 consists of 14 residues. This CDR3 reads CAWSGRTSNYEQYF. The CDR3 region has the DNA TGTGCCTGGAGTGGGCGGACTAGCAACTACGAGCAGTACTTC.

This chain uses TRBV5-6 with TRBJ1-1; D unresolved. Trimming shortened V by 4 bases and J by 7 bases, and 17 bases separated the two germline ends. The CDR3 has 14 residues. Germline V gene lookup returns CDR1 SGHDT and CDR2 YYEEEE. The CDR3 loop is CASSPKWRLFEAFF. The CDR3 DNA follows: TGTGCCAGCAGCCCAAAGTGGCGGCTATTTGAAGCTTTCTTT. The entire variable domain, with the rest obtained from reference TRBV5-6 and TRBJ1-1, is as follows: DAGVTQSPTHLIKTRGQQVTLRCSPKSGHDTVSWYQQALGQGPQFIFQYYEEEERQRGNFPDRFSGHQFPNYSSELNVNALLLGDSALYLCASSPKWRLFEAFFGQGTRLTVV.

The chain combines TRBV10-3 with TRBJ1-1; the D is unclear. The germline CDR1 and CDR2 sequences are ENHRY and SYGVKD. The CDR3 length is 12 residues. V shed 7 bases and J shed 3 bases, with 9 bases lying between them. The DNA for the CDR3 is TGTGCCATCAAAGGCCTATACACTGAAGCTTTCTTT. Its protein product is CAIKGLYTEAFF.

The CDR3: CATSDGPGANVLTF. DNA for the CDR3: TGTGCCACCTCGGACGGTCCTGGGGCCAACGTCCTGACTTTC. This chain connects TRBV7-2 to TRBJ2-6; D not certain. Trimming removed 10 bases from V and 2 bases from J, with 12 bases in between. This CDR3 has 14 amino acids. Germline CDR1 is SGHTA and CDR2 is FQGNSA.

The rearrangement uses TRBV29-1 and TRBJ2-5, with D perhaps given as TRBD1 or TRBD2 (6 bases each). The CDR3 runs 10 residues. In germline, CDR1 is SQVTM, CDR2 ANQGSEA. Deletions cut 7 bases from V and 5 bases from J, with 8 bases between. Written as DNA, the CDR3 is TGCAGCGCGGGGGCCGAGACCCAGTACTTC. It codes for CSAGAETQYF.

The J gene is TRBJ1-2, the V gene TRBV29-1; D ambiguous. CDR3 length equals 13 residues. Trimming left V 3 bases short and J 2 bases short, with 10 bases between. Germline-derived CDR1 and CDR2 are SQVTM and ANQGSEA. The CDR3 here is CSVDDTRNYGYTF. CDR3 nucleotides: TGCAGCGTTGATGACACAAGAAACTATGGCTACACCTTC. The complete variable domain, with remaining parts taken from reference TRBV29-1 and TRBJ1-2, reads SAVISQKPSRDICQRGTSLTIQCQVDSQVTMMFWYRQQPGQSLTLIATANQGSEATYESGFVIDKFPISRPNLTFSTLTVSNMSPEDSSIYLCSVDDTRNYGYTFGSGTRLTVV.

This rearrangement joins TRBV10-2 to TRBJ2-1, with D uncertain. The CDR3 consists of 16 residues. V was cut by 4 bases and J by 0 bases, with 13 bases left in between. In germline, CDR1 is WSHSY, CDR2 SAAADI. Written as DNA, the CDR3 is TGCGCCAGCAGTGTCATAGCAAGGAGCTCCTACAATGAGCAGTTCTTC. It encodes CASSVIARSSYNEQFF.

This chain connects TRBV4-3 to TRBJ2-7, with 9 bases aligning to TRBD1. The junction had 8 bases not matched to a gene; V was cut back by 0 bases and J by 2 bases. The CDR3 runs 17 residues. CDR1 is LGHNA and CDR2 is YSLEER in the germline V gene. As DNA, the CDR3 is TGCGCCAGCAGCCAAGACACGGGGACAGGGAGCACCTACGAGCAGTACTTC. Its translation is CASSQDTGTGSTYEQYF.

The chain is built from TRBV19 and TRBJ2-7, with TRBD2 matching 8 bases. The CDR3 totals 15 residues. Trimming at V came to 4 bases and at J to 0 bases, leaving 5 bases not matched to a gene. Germline-derived CDR1 and CDR2 are LNHDA and SQIVND (reference sequence). The CDR3 sequence: CASSTGGTSSYEQYF. In DNA form, the CDR3 reads TGTGCCAGTAGTACCGGAGGGACTAGCTCCTACGAGCAGTACTTC.

J is TRBJ1-5 and V is TRBV23-1; D remains unclear. TRBV23-1 is noted as an ORF with a role that remains uncertain. The CDR3 loop spans 16 amino acids. V lost 0 bases and J 6 bases, leaving 15 bases between the germline ends. CDR3 protein: CASSQSSVEGFQPQHF. CDR3 coding DNA: TGCGCCAGCAGTCAATCGTCGGTTGAGGGATTTCAGCCCCAGCATTTT.

The rearrangement links TRBV5-1 to TRBJ2-7; TRBD1 matches at 7 bases. This CDR3 contains 15 residues. Trimming cost V 5 bases and J 3 bases; bases outside gene matches: 11. Looked up from germline, CDR1 is SGHRS and CDR2 is YFSETQ. Here the CDR3 DNA reads TGCGCCAGCAGAAGTACAACAGGGGTTGGCTACGAGCAGTACTTC. Its translation: CASRSTTGVGYEQYF.